The clone carrying this T cell receptor beta chain occurred a few times. Its antigen is as yet unknown. This entry comes from a study of CD8 T cells in ankylosing spondylitis. Findings of the study overall: A motif of eight highly homologous TCR beta variants was seen as apparently characteristic of ankylosing spondylitis blood.

The length of the CDR3 is 16 residues. V shed 6 bases and J 4 bases; nucleotides not matched to a gene: 12. CDR1 is SNHLY, CDR2 FYNNEI, per germline. TCRdb reprocessed the 5' RACE reads with MiXCR, giving one entry per CDR3 protein. The table lists about 130,000 distinct CDR3 sequences, about 7% of them singletons, with around 12% in the top ten. The rearrangement links TRBV2 to TRBJ2-3; TRBD2 matches at 8 bases. The sample consisted of blood, either unsorted or a sorted T cell fraction (not recorded which). The clonotype originates from a female donor with ankylosing spondylitis or in good health (not recorded which). The CDR3 coding sequence is TGTGCCAGCAGCCCAAACGCCGGGACTAGTTCAGATACGCAGTATTTT. It encodes CASSPNAGTSSDTQYF.